This T cell receptor beta chain was retrieved from a study of tumor-infiltrating lymphocytes in primary liver carcinoma. DNA and RNA were both co-extracted from approximately 20-30 mg of bulk tissue that had not been sorted. Each tumor had five separate regions sampled. The CDR3 is 12 amino acids. In germline, CDR1 is SQVTM, CDR2 ANQGSEA. Study-wide results and caveats: Only about 8-24% of top clones spanned all five tumor regions.

In its sample, this clonotype was seen once. Its antigen is as yet unknown. One junction end does not reproduce the germline sequence, and a read error may be involved. TCR beta cDNA was made from around 520 ng total RNA with a constant-region primer. It was through three nested multiplex PCR rounds of slightly modified ARM-PCR that TCR beta libraries arose. The first two PCR rounds used TRBV1-TRBV30 forward primers with a C-beta reverse primer, nine to ten cycles each. MiXCR, applied by TCRdb to the multiplex PCR reads, yields one record per CDR3 protein. Here the sample spans 20,000 to 25,000 distinct CDR3 sequences, around 79% being singletons.

This TCR was sampled from a woman aged 30 to 39 with primary liver carcinoma and hepatitis B virus infection. The sequencing sample was made of liver tumor tissue from sampling region 1. Regarding subset: tumor region T1, superior pole. This sequence joins TRBV29-1 and TRBJ2-1; the D gene is possibly TRBD2 (6 bases). The CDR3 loop is CSTLGDCNEHFF. The CDR3 DNA is TGCAGCACCCTAGGGGACTGCAATGAGCACTTCTTC.